This is a list of T cell receptor beta chains from one sample in a study of T cells expressing NK-cell markers. Reanalyzing the 5' RACE reads, TCRdb keeps one entry per CDR3 protein, without DNA. Seen in this sample are fewer than 550,000 distinct CDR3 sequences; the ten most common clones hold under 1.5%. Sequenced sample: blood T cells: a sorted CD56 or NKG2C T cell subset, CD4+ or CD8+ T cells, or bulk PBMC T cells (not recorded which). The receptors derive from a woman aged 45-65 years in good health. Both conserved end residues are part of each CDR3.

CDR3aa: CANSGSALNNEQFF; v_gene: TRBV10-3; j_gene: TRBJ2-1
CDR3aa: CAITGDVAGELFF; v_gene: TRBV10-3; j_gene: TRBJ2-2
CDR3aa: CSASHSLNTEAFF; v_gene: TRBV20-1; j_gene: TRBJ1-1
CDR3aa: CASSLAGGIVAPGTGELFF; v_gene: TRBV5-1; j_gene: TRBJ2-2
CDR3aa: CASSSHGSSYGYTF; v_gene: TRBV5-1; j_gene: TRBJ1-2
CDR3aa: CASRPHGVQETQYF; v_gene: TRBV19; j_gene: TRBJ2-5
CDR3aa: CASSQQHTGARNTIYF; v_gene: TRBV4-1; j_gene: TRBJ1-3
CDR3aa: CASSLGGLAGGDEQFF; v_gene: TRBV11-3; j_gene: TRBJ2-1
CDR3aa: CASSGAGGYGNQPQHF; v_gene: TRBV2; j_gene: TRBJ1-5
CDR3aa: CASSQVSSNRSGANVLTF; v_gene: TRBV3-1; j_gene: TRBJ2-6
CDR3aa: CASTPAGGKEQFF; v_gene: TRBV5-6; j_gene: TRBJ2-1
CDR3aa: CSARDGPRDTDTQYF; v_gene: TRBV20-1; j_gene: TRBJ2-3
CDR3aa: CAISLTENTEAFF; v_gene: TRBV10-3; j_gene: TRBJ1-1
CDR3aa: CASTTRNEQFF; v_gene: TRBV19; j_gene: TRBJ2-1
CDR3aa: CASSRRAGLAGVYNEQFF; v_gene: TRBV7-9; j_gene: TRBJ2-1
CDR3aa: CASSTNGYGNEQFF; v_gene: TRBV5-1; j_gene: TRBJ2-1
CDR3aa: CASSLVGGPTAFF; v_gene: TRBV5-1; j_gene: TRBJ1-1
CDR3aa: CSAVQTYNEQFF; v_gene: TRBV20-1; j_gene: TRBJ2-1